These 28 T cell receptor beta chains were sequenced from one sample in a study of pediatric ulcerative colitis. Data came from immunoSEQ multiplex PCR; TCRdb stores just in-frame clones and leaves some out. The sample lists fewer than 6,500 clones; roughly 86% were seen once. Sequencing used blood. These receptors were obtained from a girl aged 5-17 years who was a control in a study of pediatric ulcerative colitis.

This chain joins TRBV2 and TRBJ1-1; 7 bases are a match to TRBD1. Unmatched junction bases numbered 5, after V lost 7 bases and J lost 0 bases. The CDR3 length is 14 residues. Germline-derived CDR1 and CDR2 are SNHLY and FYNNEI. The CDR3 DNA follows: TGTGCCAGCAATCGACAGGGCATGAACACTGAAGCTTTCTTT. Its translation is CASNRQGMNTEAFF.

The chain is built from TRBV6-5 and TRBJ2-3; 8 positions agree with TRBD1. Germline loops: CDR1 MNHEY, CDR2 SVGAGI. V lost 7 bases and J lost 4; bases outside the gene matches: 7. The CDR3 is made up of 14 amino acids. CDR3 protein: CASNGAGGPDTQYF. Here the CDR3 DNA reads TGTGCCAGCAACGGGGCAGGGGGCCCAGATACGCAGTATTTT.

V gene TRBV6-5 combines with J gene TRBJ2-1; 8 positions match TRBD2. V lost 4 bases and J lost 4; bases outside the gene matches: 3. This CDR3 comprises 14 residues. Per the germline V gene, CDR1 is MNHEY and CDR2 is SVGAGI. CDR3 protein: CASSFQREYNEQFF. CDR3 coding DNA: TGTGCCAGCAGTTTCCAGCGGGAGTACAATGAGCAGTTCTTC.

The chain is built from TRBV7-2 and TRBJ1-2; D is unclear. CDR3 length: 13 amino acids. V gave up 2 bases and J gave up 8 bases, with 12 bases separating them. Germline-derived CDR1 and CDR2 are SGHTA and FQGNSA. The CDR3 spells CASSLTGEGGYTF. The CDR3 DNA reads TGTGCCAGCAGCTTAACCGGGGAGGGAGGCTACACCTTC.

The rearrangement joins TRBV27 to TRBJ1-4; D is unresolved. Germline CDR1 reads MNHEY; CDR2 reads SMNVEV (reference sequence). Deletions cut 5 bases from V and 5 bases from J, with 12 bases between. The CDR3 totals 14 residues. In DNA form, the CDR3 reads TGTGCCAGCAGTCCAACAGCCCTAAATGAAAAACTGTTTTTT. Its protein is CASSPTALNEKLFF.

The genes are TRBV2 and TRBJ1-3; 9 bases align to TRBD1. The J segment lost 1 base and the V segment lost 6 bases, leaving 4 bases of the junction unmatched. Germline loops: CDR1 SNHLY, CDR2 FYNNEI. This CDR3 region has 15 residues. DNA for the CDR3: TGTGCCAGCAGCCCTGGGACAGGGTCTGGAAACACCATATATTTT. Translating gives CASSPGTGSGNTIYF.

The rearrangement joins TRBV6-1 to TRBJ1-3; D is undetermined. V lost 3 bases and J lost 0, with 9 bases in between. Germline V lookup: CDR1 MNHNS, CDR2 SASEGT. This CDR3 is 15 amino acids long. In DNA, the CDR3 is TGTGCCAGCAGTGAGACGGTGGACTCTGGAAACACCATATATTTT. As protein: CASSETVDSGNTIYF.

This sequence joins TRBV30 and TRBJ1-2; a weak D match, TRBD1 (6 bases). The CDR3 is made up of 16 amino acids. The ends were cut back, 1 base at V and 0 bases at J, with 15 bases in the middle. The germline CDR1 and CDR2 sequences are GTSNPN and SVGIG (reference sequence). The CDR3 nucleotides are TGTGCCTGGAGTGCAACAGGGCCCTGGACTAACTATGGCTACACCTTC. Its protein is CAWSATGPWTNYGYTF.

V gene TRBV11-2 combines with J gene TRBJ2-3; 15 bases map to TRBD2. This CDR3 region has 18 residues. The V gene's germline CDR1 is SGHAT and CDR2 FQNNGV. V lost 2 bases and J lost 4; bases outside the gene matches: 7. The CDR3 DNA follows: TGTGCCAGCAGCTTAACCCGGGGGACTAGCGGGAGGCCAGATACGCAGTATTTT. It encodes CASSLTRGTSGRPDTQYF.

The chain uses TRBV4-3 and TRBJ1-3; no reliable D call. Trimming shortened V by 1 base and J by 0 bases, and 10 bases separated the two germline ends. Germline V gives CDR1 LGHNA, CDR2 YSLEER. The CDR3 loop spans 16 amino acids. In nucleotides, the CDR3 is TGCGCCAGCAGCCAAGCCAGGTCCTTCTCTGGAAACACCATATATTTT. Its translation is CASSQARSFSGNTIYF.

Note on this clone: Different DNA sequences within this sample yield the same CDR3. V and J are TRBV11-2 and TRBJ2-1; 7 bases fit TRBD2. Germline loops: CDR1 SGHAT, CDR2 FQNNGV. The junction had 4 bases not matched to a gene; V was cut back by 2 bases and J by 3 bases. The CDR3 loop spans 15 amino acids. The CDR3 coding sequence is TGTGCCAGCAGCTTAAGCGGGACTGGCTACAATGAGCAGTTCTTC. It encodes CASSLSGTGYNEQFF.

The chain has TRBV11-2 and TRBJ2-1; 8 bases match TRBD2. The length of the CDR3 is 17 residues. In germline, CDR1 is SGHAT, CDR2 FQNNGV. V shed 1 base and J 4 bases; nucleotides not matched to a gene: 9. The CDR3 nucleotides read TGTGCCAGCAGCTTAGTTGCAACGGGAGGGGGATACAATGAGCAGTTCTTC. It codes for CASSLVATGGGYNEQFF.

The chain carries TRBV9 and TRBJ2-1; D is tentatively TRBD1 or TRBD2 (6 bases each). Germline V CDR1 and CDR2: SGDLS, YYNGEE. The CDR3 has 16 residues. Between the trimmed V and J ends, which lost 0 bases and 2 bases, there was a span of 12 bases. The CDR3 loop is CASSVEGGAAYNEQFF. In nucleotides, the CDR3 is TGTGCCAGCAGCGTAGAGGGGGGCGCCGCCTACAATGAGCAGTTCTTC.

The chain links TRBV19 to TRBJ1-1; the match to TRBD1 covers 7 bases. This CDR3 has 12 residues. The V gene's germline CDR1 is LNHDA and CDR2 SQIVND (reference sequence). The V gene end was trimmed by 5 bases and the J gene end by 7 bases; junction bases not matched to a gene: 4. The CDR3 here is CASSGGTVEAFF. The CDR3 nucleotides read TGTGCCAGTAGTGGGGGGACAGTTGAAGCTTTCTTT. Drawing the rest from reference TRBV19 and TRBJ1-1, the complete variable domain is DGGITQSPKYLFRKEGQNVTLSCEQNLNHDAMYWYRQDPGQGLRLIYYSQIVNDFQKGDIAEGYSVSREKKESFPLTVTSAQKNPTAFYLCASSGGTVEAFFGQGTRLTVV.

This chain joins TRBV9 and TRBJ2-5; D not certain. The germline gives CDR1 SGDLS, CDR2 YYNGEE. Trimming took 4 bases from V and 7 from J, leaving 11 bases between them. The CDR3 extends over 12 amino acids. CDR3 amino acids: CASSPNMGTQYF. Written as DNA, the CDR3 is TGTGCCAGCAGCCCTAACATGGGGACCCAGTACTTC.

The chain employs TRBV4-1 and TRBJ1-4; D is ambiguous. The germline V gene has CDR1 MGHRA and CDR2 YSYEKL. V dropped 4 bases and J dropped 4 bases, with 13 bases sitting between them. This CDR3 is built from 15 residues. This CDR3 reads CASSRLAASNEKLFF. As DNA, the CDR3 is TGCGCCAGCAGCCGCCTCGCGGCCAGTAATGAAAAACTGTTTTTT.

The V gene is TRBV25-1, the J gene TRBJ2-2, with no clear D. V was shortened by 0 bases and J by 1 base, with 9 bases between the two germline ends. Germline values: CDR1 MGHDK, CDR2 SYGVNS. The CDR3 consists of 16 residues. CDR3 in DNA: TGTGCCAGCAGTGAATACGAGACAATGAACACCGGGGAGCTGTTTTTT. Translated: CASSEYETMNTGELFF.

The V call is TRBV19, the J call TRBJ2-1, with 7 positions matching TRBD2. From germline, CDR1 is LNHDA and CDR2 SQIVND (reference sequence). Trimming took 7 bases from V and 7 from J; bases not matched to a gene: 10. The CDR3 totals 14 residues. The CDR3 DNA is TGTGCCAGTAATGAGGGAGGGCCTCTGAATGAGCAGTTCTTC. Residues: CASNEGGPLNEQFF.

V gene TRBV9 combines with J gene TRBJ2-5, with 8 bases that match TRBD2. Germline CDR1 and CDR2: SGDLS and YYNGEE. This CDR3 is built from 16 residues. V lost 2 bases and J lost 0; bases outside the gene matches: 6. CDR3 bases: TGTGCCAGCAGCGTGGCGGGGACTAGAAACCAAGAGACCCAGTACTTC. Translating it yields CASSVAGTRNQETQYF.

V usage is TRBV6-1 and J usage is TRBJ2-7; D is uncertain. The ends were cut back, 8 bases at V and 5 bases at J, with 10 bases in the middle. The germline V gene encodes CDR1 MNHNS and CDR2 SASEGT. This CDR3 comprises 11 residues. The DNA of the CDR3 is TGTGCCAGCCGTGTAGTTAACGAGCAGTACTTC. Translating gives CASRVVNEQYF.

The chain employs TRBV5-1 and TRBJ1-5; D is possibly TRBD1 (5 bases). CDR1 is SGHRS, CDR2 YFSETQ, per germline. The CDR3 sequence is 14 residues long. V lost 6 bases, J lost 7 bases, and 17 bases lay in between. The CDR3 spells CASNEGLPGQPQHF. In DNA, the CDR3 is TGCGCCAGCAATGAGGGGCTCCCGGGACAGCCCCAGCATTTT.

V usage is TRBV7-9 and J usage is TRBJ2-1; a possible D gene is TRBD1 (6 bases). The CDR3 sequence is 16 residues long. V dropped 0 bases and J dropped 6 bases, with 15 bases sitting between them. Germline V gene sequence: CDR1 SEHNR, CDR2 FQNEAQ (reference sequence). The CDR3 reads CASSLATGGGGNEQFF. For the CDR3, the DNA is TGTGCCAGCAGCTTAGCGACAGGAGGAGGAGGCAATGAGCAGTTCTTC. The full variable domain, completed using reference TRBV7-9 and TRBJ2-1, is DTGVSQNPRHKITKRGQNVTFRCDPISEHNRLYWYRQTLGQGPEFLTYFQNEAQLEKSRLLSDRFSAERPKGSFSTLEIQRTEQGDSAMYLCASSLATGGGGNEQFFGPGTRLTVL.

Only one count was recorded for this clone. This chain's CDR3 is CASSLTRDYNEQFF. DNA for the CDR3: TGTGCCAGCAGCTTAACTCGGGACTACAATGAGCAGTTCTTC. The genes are TRBV7-3 and TRBJ2-1; a possible D gene is TRBD2 (5 bases). The CDR3 consists of 14 residues. Germline CDR1 and CDR2: SGHTA and FQGTGA. The V gene lost 0 bases and the J gene lost 3 bases, with 6 bases spanning the gap.

V is TRBV9 and J is TRBJ1-1; possibly TRBD1 for D (5 bases). The CDR3 has 13 amino acids. The ends were cut back, 3 bases at V and 1 base at J, with 7 bases in the middle. Germline CDR1 SGDLS, CDR2 YYNGEE. The CDR3 sequence: CASSATANTEAFF. The CDR3 bases are TGTGCCAGCAGCGCGACAGCGAACACTGAAGCTTTCTTT.

V gene TRBV7-2 combines with J gene TRBJ2-3; D is undetermined. Per the germline V gene, CDR1 is SGHTA and CDR2 is FQGNSA. Trimming removed 5 bases from V and 0 bases from J, with 9 bases in between. The CDR3 spans 14 residues. The CDR3, as DNA: TGTGCCAGCAGCCGCCTGGGGAGCACAGATACGCAGTATTTT. As protein: CASSRLGSTDTQYF.

The sample holds one count of this clone. The chain couples TRBV5-1 to TRBJ2-6, with 7 bases identical to TRBD1. Germline values: CDR1 SGHRS, CDR2 YFSETQ. The V segment lost 3 bases and the J segment 0 bases; nucleotides outside the gene matches: 6. This CDR3 is 17 amino acids long. CDR3: CASSSQGSPSGANVLTF. CDR3 bases: TGCGCCAGCAGCTCACAGGGGTCACCCTCTGGGGCCAACGTCCTGACTTTC.

This chain connects TRBV9 to TRBJ1-3, with unresolved D. V lost 0 bases, J lost 1 base, and 14 bases lay in between. This CDR3 has 17 amino acids. CDR1 and CDR2 (germline): SGDLS, YYNGEE. The CDR3 region has the DNA TGTGCCAGCAGCGTAGATGGTGGGAGGGTATCTGGAAACACCATATATTTT. It codes for CASSVDGGRVSGNTIYF.

This chain connects TRBV7-6 to TRBJ2-7; TRBD2 is a possible D gene (6 bases). Germline assignment: CDR1 SGHVS and CDR2 FNYEAQ. The CDR3 is made up of 15 amino acids. Trimming removed 1 base at V and 3 bases at J, with 13 bases between. The CDR3 loop reads CASSLGRGSFYEQYF. The CDR3 DNA follows: TGTGCCAGCAGCTTAGGTCGGGGGAGTTTCTACGAGCAGTACTTC.